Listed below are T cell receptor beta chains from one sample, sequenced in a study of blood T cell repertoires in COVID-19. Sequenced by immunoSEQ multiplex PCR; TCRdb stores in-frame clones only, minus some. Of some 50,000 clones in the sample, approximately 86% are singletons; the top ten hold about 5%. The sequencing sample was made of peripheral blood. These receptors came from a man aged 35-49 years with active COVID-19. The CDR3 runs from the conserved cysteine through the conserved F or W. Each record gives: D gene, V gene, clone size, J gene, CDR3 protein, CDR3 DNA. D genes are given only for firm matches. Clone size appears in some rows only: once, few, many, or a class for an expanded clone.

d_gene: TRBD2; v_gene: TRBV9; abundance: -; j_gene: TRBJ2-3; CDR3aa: CASSVAQLAGDTQYF; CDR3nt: TGTGCCAGCAGCGTAGCTCAACTAGCGGGAGATACGCAGTATTTT
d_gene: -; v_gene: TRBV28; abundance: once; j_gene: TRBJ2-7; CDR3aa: CASSGPGQGGYEQYF; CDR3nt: TGTGCCAGCAGTGGGCCGGGACAAGGCGGCTACGAGCAGTACTTC
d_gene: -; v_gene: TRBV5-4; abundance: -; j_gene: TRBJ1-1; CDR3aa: CASSLASQGDTEAFF; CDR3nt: TGTGCCAGCAGCTTGGCTTCCCAGGGCGACACTGAAGCTTTCTTT
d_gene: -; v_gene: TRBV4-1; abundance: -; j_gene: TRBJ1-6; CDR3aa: CASSHPPSFNSPLHF; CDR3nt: TGCGCCAGCAGCCATCCCCCCTCCTTTAATTCACCCCTCCACTTT
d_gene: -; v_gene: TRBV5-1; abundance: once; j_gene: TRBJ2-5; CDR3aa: CASSLEASRETQYF; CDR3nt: TGCGCCAGCAGCTTGGAGGCGTCCAGGGAGACCCAGTACTTC
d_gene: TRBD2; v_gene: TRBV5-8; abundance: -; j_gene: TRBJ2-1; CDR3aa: CASSFPGSGDEQFF; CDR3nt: TGTGCCAGCAGCTTTCCGGGGAGCGGGGATGAGCAGTTCTTC
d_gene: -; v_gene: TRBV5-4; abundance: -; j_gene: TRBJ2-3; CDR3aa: CASSFSTDTQYF; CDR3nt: TGTGCCAGCAGCTTCTCCACAGATACGCAGTATTTT
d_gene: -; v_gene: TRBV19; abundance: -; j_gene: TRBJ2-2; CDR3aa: CASSGGQHNTGELFF; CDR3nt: TGTGCCAGTAGTGGGGGACAACACAACACCGGGGAGCTGTTTTTT
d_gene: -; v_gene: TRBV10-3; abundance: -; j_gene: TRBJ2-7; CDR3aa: CAISESKGAKRETGEQYF; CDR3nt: TGTGCCATCAGTGAGTCGAAGGGGGCGAAGCGGGAGACAGGGGAGCAGTACTTC
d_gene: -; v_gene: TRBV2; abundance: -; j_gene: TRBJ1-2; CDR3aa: CASRQGDGGYTF; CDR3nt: TGTGCCAGCAGACAGGGAGACGGTGGCTACACCTTC
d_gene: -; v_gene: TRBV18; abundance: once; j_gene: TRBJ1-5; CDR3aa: CASSPSGTSQPQHF; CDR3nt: TGTGCCAGCTCACCCTCAGGGACTAGTCAGCCCCAGCATTTT
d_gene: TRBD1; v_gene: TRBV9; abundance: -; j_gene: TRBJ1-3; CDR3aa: CASSAPGQGDGTIYF; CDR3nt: TGTGCCAGCAGCGCTCCGGGACAGGGTGATGGCACCATATATTTT
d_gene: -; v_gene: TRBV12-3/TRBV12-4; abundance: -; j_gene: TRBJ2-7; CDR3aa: CASSQTGSLEQYF; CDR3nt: TGTGCCAGCAGCCAGACCGGGAGCCTCGAGCAGTACTTC
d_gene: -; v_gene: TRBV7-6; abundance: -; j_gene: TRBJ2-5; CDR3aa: CASSLRTGRETQYF; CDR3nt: TGTGCCAGCAGCTTAAGGACTGGGCGGGAGACCCAGTACTTC
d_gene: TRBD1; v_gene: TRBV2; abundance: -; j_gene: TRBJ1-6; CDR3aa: CASRPTGARPGSPLHF; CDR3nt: TGTGCCAGCAGGCCGACAGGGGCGCGGCCGGGTTCACCCCTCCACTTT
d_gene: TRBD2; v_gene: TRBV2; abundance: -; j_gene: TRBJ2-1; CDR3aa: CASTIRAGEGNEQFF; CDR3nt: TGTGCCAGCACCATTAGGGCGGGAGAGGGGAATGAGCAGTTCTTC
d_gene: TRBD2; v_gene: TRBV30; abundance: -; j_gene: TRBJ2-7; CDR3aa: CAWSIGGSGYEQYF; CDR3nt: TGTGCCTGGAGTATTGGCGGGAGTGGGTACGAGCAGTACTTC
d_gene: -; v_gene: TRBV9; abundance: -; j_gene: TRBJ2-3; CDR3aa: CASSDAPGDTQYF; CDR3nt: TGTGCCAGCAGCGATGCCCCGGGGGATACGCAGTATTTT
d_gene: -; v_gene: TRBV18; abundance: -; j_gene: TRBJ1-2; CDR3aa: CASSPRESANYGYTF; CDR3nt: TGTGCCAGCTCACCCCGGGAGTCGGCTAACTATGGCTACACCTTC
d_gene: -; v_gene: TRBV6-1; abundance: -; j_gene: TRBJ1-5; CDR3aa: CASSEAWANQPQHF; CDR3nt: TGTGCCAGCAGTGAGGCCTGGGCAAATCAGCCCCAGCATTTT
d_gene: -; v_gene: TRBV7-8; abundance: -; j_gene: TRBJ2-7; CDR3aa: CASSFQGSGALSYEQYF; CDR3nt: TGTGCCAGCAGCTTCCAGGGGTCCGGAGCCCTCTCCTACGAGCAGTACTTC
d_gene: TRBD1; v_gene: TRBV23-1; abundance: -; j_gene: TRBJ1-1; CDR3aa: CATRGQGYTEAFF; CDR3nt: TGCGCCACCCGCGGACAGGGGTACACTGAAGCTTTCTTT
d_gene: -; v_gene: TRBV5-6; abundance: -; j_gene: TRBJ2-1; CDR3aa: CASSSDWRRDNEQFF; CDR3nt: TGTGCCAGCAGCTCGGACTGGCGGAGGGACAATGAGCAGTTCTTC
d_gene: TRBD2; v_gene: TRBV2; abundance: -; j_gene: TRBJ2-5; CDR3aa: CASTPLERGGETQYF; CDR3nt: TGTGCCAGCACCCCCCTCGAGCGGGGGGGAGAGACCCAGTACTTC
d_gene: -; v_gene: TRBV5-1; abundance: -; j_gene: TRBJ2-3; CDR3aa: CASSLRPVTDTQYF; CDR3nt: TGCGCCAGCAGCTTACGCCCGGTCACAGATACGCAGTATTTT
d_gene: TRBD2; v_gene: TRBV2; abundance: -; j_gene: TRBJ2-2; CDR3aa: CASSRREDGTGELFF; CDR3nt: TGTGCCAGCAGTCGGCGGGAGGATGGCACCGGGGAGCTGTTTTTT
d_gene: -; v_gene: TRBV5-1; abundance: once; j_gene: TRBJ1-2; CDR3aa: CASSLGTGGYGYTF; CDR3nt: TGCGCCAGCAGCTTGGGGACGGGCGGGTATGGCTACACCTTC
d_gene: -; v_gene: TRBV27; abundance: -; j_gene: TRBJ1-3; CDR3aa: CASSAGYSGNTIYF; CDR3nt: TGTGCCAGCAGCGCGGGGTACTCTGGAAACACCATATATTTT